The entry that follows covers one T cell receptor (beta chain) sequence. The antigen remains unidentified. PCR was performed using 60 Vbeta and 13 Jbeta primers. Profiled with immunoSEQ multiplex PCR; TCRdb holds only in-frame clones, not every one. The sample contains approximately 220,000 clones, over 65% of which appear only once. The record originates from a study of cytomegalovirus exposure and HLA in healthy donors. Study-level findings and limits: The availability of immune exposure information extended only to CMV serostatus. In most subjects, TCR beta sequences reportedly gave accurate predictions of HLA-A and HLA-B alleles.

This CDR3 spans 14 amino acids. Trimming pared 2 bases from V and 2 bases from J, leaving 10 bases between. The germline V gene encodes CDR1 SGHRS and CDR2 YFSETQ. V usage is TRBV5-1 and J usage is TRBJ1-1; the D gene is possibly TRBD1 (5 bases). The receptor comes from a young man in good health and CMV-seronegative. Sequences were obtained from PBMCs. In DNA, the CDR3 is TGCGCCAGCAGCTTCAGGGCCCAAAACACTGAAGCTTTCTTT. It specifies CASSFRAQNTEAFF.